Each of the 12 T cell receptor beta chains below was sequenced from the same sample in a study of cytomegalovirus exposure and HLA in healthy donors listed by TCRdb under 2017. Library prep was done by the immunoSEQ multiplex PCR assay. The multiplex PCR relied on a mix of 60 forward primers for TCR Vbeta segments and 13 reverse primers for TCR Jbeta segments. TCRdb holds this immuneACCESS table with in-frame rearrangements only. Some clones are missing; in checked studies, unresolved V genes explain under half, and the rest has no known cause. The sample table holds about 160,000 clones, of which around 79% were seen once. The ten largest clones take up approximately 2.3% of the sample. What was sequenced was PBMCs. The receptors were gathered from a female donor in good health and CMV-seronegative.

The CDR3 region has the DNA TGCGCCAGCCAGAGAGGAGTGGGGCCTTACGAGCAGTACTTC. This translates into CASQRGVGPYEQYF. The V gene is TRBV4-3, the J gene TRBJ2-7; D is perhaps TRBD1 (5 bases). Germline V gene lookup returns CDR1 LGHNA and CDR2 YSLEER. Between the trimmed V and J ends, which lost 8 bases and 4 bases, there was a span of 18 bases. This CDR3 is 14 amino acids long.

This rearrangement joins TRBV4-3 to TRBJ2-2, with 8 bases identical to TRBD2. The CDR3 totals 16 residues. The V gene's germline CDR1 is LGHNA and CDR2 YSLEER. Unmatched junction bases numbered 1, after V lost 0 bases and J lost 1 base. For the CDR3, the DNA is TGCGCCAGCAGCCAAGAGGCGGGAGGGAACACCGGGGAGCTGTTTTTT. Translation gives CASSQEAGGNTGELFF.

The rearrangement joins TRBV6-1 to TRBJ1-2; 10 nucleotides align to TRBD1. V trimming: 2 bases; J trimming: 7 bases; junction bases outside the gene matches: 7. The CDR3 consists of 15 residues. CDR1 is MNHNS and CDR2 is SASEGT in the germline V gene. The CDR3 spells CASSETTGGASGYTF. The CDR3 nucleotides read TGTGCCAGCAGTGAAACGACAGGGGGCGCATCTGGCTACACCTTC.

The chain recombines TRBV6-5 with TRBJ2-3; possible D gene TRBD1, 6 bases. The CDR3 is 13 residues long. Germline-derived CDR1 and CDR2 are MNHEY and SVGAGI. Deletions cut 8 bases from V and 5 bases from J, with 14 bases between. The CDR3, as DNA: TGTGCCAGCTCTGAGGGGGTCGGAGATACGCAGTATTTT. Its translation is CASSEGVGDTQYF.

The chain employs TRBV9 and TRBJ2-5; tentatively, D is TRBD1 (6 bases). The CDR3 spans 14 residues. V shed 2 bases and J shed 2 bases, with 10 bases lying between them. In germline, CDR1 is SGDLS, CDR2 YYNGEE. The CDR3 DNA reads TGTGCCAGCAGCGTCAGCAGGGGTCAAGAGACCCAGTACTTC. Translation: CASSVSRGQETQYF.

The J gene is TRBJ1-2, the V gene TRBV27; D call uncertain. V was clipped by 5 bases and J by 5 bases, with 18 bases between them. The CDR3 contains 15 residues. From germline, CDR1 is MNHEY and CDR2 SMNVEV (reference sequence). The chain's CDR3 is CASSPASGERYGYTF. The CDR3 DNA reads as TGTGCCAGCAGTCCCGCCAGCGGGGAAAGATATGGCTACACCTTC.

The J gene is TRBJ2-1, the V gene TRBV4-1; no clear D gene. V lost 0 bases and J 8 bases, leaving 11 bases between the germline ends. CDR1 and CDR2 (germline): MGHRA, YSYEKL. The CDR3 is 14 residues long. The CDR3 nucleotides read TGCGCCAGCAGCCAAGATAGTGGTTTCGATGAGCAGTTCTTC. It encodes CASSQDSGFDEQFF.

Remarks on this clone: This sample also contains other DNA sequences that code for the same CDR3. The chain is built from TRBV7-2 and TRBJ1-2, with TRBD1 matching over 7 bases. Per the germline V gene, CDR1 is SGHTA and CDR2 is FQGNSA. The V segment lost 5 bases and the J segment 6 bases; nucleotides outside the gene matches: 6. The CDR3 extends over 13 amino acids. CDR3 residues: CASSSRDRDGYTF. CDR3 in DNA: TGTGCCAGCAGCAGCCGGGACAGAGATGGCTACACCTTC.

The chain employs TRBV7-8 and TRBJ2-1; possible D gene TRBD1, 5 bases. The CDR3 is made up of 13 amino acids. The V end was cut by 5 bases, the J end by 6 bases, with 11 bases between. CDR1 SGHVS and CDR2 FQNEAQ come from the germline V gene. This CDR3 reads CASSPGISNEQFF. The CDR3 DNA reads TGTGCCAGCAGCCCAGGGATTTCCAATGAGCAGTTCTTC.

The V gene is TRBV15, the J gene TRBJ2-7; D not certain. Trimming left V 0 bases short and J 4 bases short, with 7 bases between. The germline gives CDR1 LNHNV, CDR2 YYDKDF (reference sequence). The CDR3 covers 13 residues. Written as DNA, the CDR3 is TGTGCCACCAGCAGAGATTTGAGTTACGAGCAGTACTTC. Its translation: CATSRDLSYEQYF.

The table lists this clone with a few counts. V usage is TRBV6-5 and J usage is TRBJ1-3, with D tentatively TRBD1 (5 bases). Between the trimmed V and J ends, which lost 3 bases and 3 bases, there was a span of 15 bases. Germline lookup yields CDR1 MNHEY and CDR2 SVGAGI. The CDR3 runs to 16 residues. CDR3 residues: CASSYKGLVDGNTIYF. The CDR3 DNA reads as TGTGCCAGCAGTTATAAGGGGCTCGTGGATGGAAACACCATATATTTT.

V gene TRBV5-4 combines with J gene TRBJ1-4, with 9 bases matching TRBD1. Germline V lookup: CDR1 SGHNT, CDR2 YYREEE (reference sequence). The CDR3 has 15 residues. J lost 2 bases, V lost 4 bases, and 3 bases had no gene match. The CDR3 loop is CASSEGTGTNEKLFF. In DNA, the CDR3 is TGTGCCAGCAGCGAGGGGACAGGGACTAATGAAAAACTGTTTTTT. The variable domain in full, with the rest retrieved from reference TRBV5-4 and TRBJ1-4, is ETGVTQSPTHLIKTRGQQVTLRCSSQSGHNTVSWYQQALGQGPQFIFQYYREEENGRGNFPPRFSGLQFPNYSSELNVNALELDDSALYLCASSEGTGTNEKLFFGSGTQLSVL.